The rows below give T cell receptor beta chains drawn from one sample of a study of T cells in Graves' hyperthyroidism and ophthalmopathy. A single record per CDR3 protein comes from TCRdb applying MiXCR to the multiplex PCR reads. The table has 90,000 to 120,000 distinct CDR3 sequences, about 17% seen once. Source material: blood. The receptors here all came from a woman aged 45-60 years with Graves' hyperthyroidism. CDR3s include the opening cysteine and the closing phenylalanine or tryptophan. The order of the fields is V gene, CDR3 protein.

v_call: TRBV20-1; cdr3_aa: CSAREVYASGRFGTYNEQFF
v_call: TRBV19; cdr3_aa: CASSMGETVGQPQHF
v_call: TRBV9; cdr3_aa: CASSVGAGWLGYTF
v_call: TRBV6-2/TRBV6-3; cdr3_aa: CASSYLAGVNEQFF
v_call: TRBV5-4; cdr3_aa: CASSFGQGNADTQYF
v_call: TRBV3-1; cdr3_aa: CASGFSEGYTF
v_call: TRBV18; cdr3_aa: CASSPLGQGAHNYGYTF
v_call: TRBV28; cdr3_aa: CASRATVTGSNEQFF
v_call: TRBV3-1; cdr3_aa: CASSQDLEEVDEQFF
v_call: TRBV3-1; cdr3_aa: CASSLTGTANTEAFF
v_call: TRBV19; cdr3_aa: CASNGGRAFEQFF
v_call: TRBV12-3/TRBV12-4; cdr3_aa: CASRKQGDDSPLHF
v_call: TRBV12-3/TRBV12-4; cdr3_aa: CASSPGTGPNEQFF
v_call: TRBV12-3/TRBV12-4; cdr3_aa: CASKIAGGADTQYF
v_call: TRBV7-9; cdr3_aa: CASSDTTGGVGDTQYF
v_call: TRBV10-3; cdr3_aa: CASATGGWTAEAFF
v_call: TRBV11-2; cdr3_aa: CASSPRWDKPAYNEQFF
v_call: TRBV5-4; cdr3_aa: CASSHRDRDGYGYTF
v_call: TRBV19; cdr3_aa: CASTYGTSYNEQFF
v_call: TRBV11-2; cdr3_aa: CASSVGVEQFF
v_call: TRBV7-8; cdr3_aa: CASSLGALSYEQYF
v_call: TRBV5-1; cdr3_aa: CASSPTSVGETQYF
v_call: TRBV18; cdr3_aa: CASSPTFSQGTDTQYF
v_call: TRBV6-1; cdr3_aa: CASSESLGQSEAFF
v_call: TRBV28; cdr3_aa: CASSPLGVSYNEQFF
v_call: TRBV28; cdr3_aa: CASSQRGLETQYF
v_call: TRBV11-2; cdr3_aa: CASSLGTSGRLQLDTQYF
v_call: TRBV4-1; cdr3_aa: CASSQEHTGLSEQYF
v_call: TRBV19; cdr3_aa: CASSRTGFGEQFF
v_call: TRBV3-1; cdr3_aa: CASSQPRDREETQHF
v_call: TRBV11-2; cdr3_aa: CASSLGPGSNYGYTF
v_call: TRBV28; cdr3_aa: CASSLGGRGSTDTQYF
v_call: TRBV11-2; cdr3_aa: CASSASSGSSYEQYF
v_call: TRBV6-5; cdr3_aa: CASSLEGSEQYF
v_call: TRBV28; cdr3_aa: CASRPGGSGANVLTF
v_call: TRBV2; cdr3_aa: CASSGYPYNEQFF
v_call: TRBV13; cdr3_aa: CASSFSVTVRTGELFF
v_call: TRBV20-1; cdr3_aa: CSACGGYTTCQPQHF
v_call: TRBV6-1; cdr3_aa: CASRPGLSNQPQHF
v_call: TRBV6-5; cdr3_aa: CASSYSISMGRVLIYEQYF
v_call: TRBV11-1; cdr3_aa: CASRQGTDGYTF
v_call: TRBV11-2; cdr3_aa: CASSFRGPNEKLFF
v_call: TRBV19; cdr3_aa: CASSIAGSDTDTQYF
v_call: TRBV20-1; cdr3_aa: CSERSGSGDTQYF
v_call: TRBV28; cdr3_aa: CASSLQQGPHQPQHF
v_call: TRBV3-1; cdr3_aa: CASSQGPTPGELFF
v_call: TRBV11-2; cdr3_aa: CASSLEGPGLAGGETQYF
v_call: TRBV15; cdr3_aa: CATSRQGINQPQHF
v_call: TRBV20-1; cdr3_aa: CSAYLSGKARTEQFF
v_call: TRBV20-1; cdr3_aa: CSARSLGGRGGDEQFF